This TCR beta chain was found in a study of cytomegalovirus exposure and HLA in healthy donors. Study-level findings and limits: Later analysis associated a missense DCLRE1C variant with TCR beta V- and J-gene trimming. An apparent linkage of common viral pathogens to several of the most significant clusters emerged in a later analysis. Rare TCR sequences dominated, though some public TCRs recurred in many donors.

V was shortened by 4 bases and J by 7 bases, with 10 bases between the two germline ends. The CDR3 spans 13 residues. Germline lookup yields CDR1 LNHDA and CDR2 SQIVND (reference sequence). Primers for the PCR totalled 60 Vbeta and 13 Jbeta. In the original workflow: Unique TCR beta chains numbered 60 million to 100 million in a later analysis, with around 10 million shared. Repertoires were generated with immunoSEQ multiplex PCR, while TCRdb's copy carries only in-frame clones and drops some. V and J calls plus clone size are reproduced from that table; the DNA served to infer D and trimming. Of about 120,000 clones listed, roughly three quarters are singletons. This clone has more than one count but fewer than ten. The antigen is undetermined.

Sequencing used PBMCs. V is TRBV19 and J is TRBJ1-4; D uncertain. This receptor was obtained from a man aged 30 to 45 in good health and CMV-seropositive. For the CDR3, the DNA is TGTGCCAGTAGTACCAGAGGTCTTGAAAAACTGTTTTTT. Protein sequence: CASSTRGLEKLFF.